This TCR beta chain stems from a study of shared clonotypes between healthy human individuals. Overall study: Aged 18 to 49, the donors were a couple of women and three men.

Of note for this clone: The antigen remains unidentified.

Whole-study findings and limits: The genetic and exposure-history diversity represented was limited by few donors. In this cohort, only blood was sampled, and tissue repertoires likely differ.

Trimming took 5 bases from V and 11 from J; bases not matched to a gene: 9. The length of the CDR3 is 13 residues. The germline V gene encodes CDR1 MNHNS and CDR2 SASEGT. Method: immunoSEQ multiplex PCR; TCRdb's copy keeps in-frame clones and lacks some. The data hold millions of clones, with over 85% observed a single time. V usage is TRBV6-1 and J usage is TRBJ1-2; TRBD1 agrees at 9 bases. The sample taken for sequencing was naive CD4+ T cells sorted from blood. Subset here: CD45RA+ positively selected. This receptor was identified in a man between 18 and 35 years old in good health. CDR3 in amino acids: CASSSTGGWVYTF. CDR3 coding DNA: TGTGCCAGCAGTTCCACAGGGGGCTGGGTTTACACCTTC.